Only a few counts were recorded for the clone carrying this T cell receptor beta chain. Its specificity is not known. Sequencing used cDNA as its template, made by extracting RNA and reverse transcribing it. Libraries were prepared by immunoSEQ multiplex PCR; TCRdb keeps only in-frame clonotypes and omits some of them. The repertoire holds around 270,000 clones, with roughly 64% as singletons. This specimen belongs to a study of CD8+ T cells in alopecia areata. Study findings and constraints: Clonality in the scalp and expanded CD8+ clones ranked among the top 100 were significantly decreased by tofacitinib.

The treatment is: oral pan-JAK inhibitor, 5-10 mg twice daily. Sampling of alopecia areata patients yielded lesional scalp punch biopsies as well as peripheral blood. With V trimmed by 6 bases and J by 2 bases, 8 bases remained unmatched. This CDR3 comprises 15 residues. Per the germline V gene, CDR1 is SQVTM and CDR2 is ANQGSEA. The material sequenced was CD4+ T cells sorted from blood, taken at week 24, from a patient treated with tofacitinib. This clonotype was sampled from a human donor with alopecia areata. J is TRBJ2-3 and V is TRBV29-1; 10 positions agree with TRBD2. The CDR3 nucleotides read TGCAGCGTCGACCTTACTAGCGGGGTCACAGATACGCAGTATTTT. It is translated as CSVDLTSGVTDTQYF.